The clone carrying this T cell receptor (beta chain) has only a few counts. The data belong to a study of molecular identifiers for immune sequencing clone quantification. In preparing bulk TCR libraries, previously described methods and listed TCR primers were used. TCRdb passed the PCR reads through MiXCR, listing each CDR3 protein once. The sample has around 460,000 distinct CDR3 sequences, approximately 25% seen once; the top ten hold around 0.78%. This CDR3 spans 17 amino acids. Germline loops: CDR1 MGHRA, CDR2 YSYEKL. V trimming: 0 bases; J trimming: 4 bases; junction bases outside the gene matches: 6.

Sequences were obtained from naive CD8+ T cells from blood, with Jurkat cell RNA spiked in. Regarding subset: FACS-sorted CD8+CD4-CCR7+CD45RA+ naive T cells. The rearrangement uses TRBV4-1 and TRBJ1-3, with 10 bases that match TRBD1. This sequence originates from a human donor in good health. Some libraries in this study had Jurkat cell RNA spiked in. The CDR3 DNA sequence: TGCGCCAGCAGCCAAGAAGCAGGACAGGGGGTCGGAAACACCATATATTTT. Its translation is CASSQEAGQGVGNTIYF.